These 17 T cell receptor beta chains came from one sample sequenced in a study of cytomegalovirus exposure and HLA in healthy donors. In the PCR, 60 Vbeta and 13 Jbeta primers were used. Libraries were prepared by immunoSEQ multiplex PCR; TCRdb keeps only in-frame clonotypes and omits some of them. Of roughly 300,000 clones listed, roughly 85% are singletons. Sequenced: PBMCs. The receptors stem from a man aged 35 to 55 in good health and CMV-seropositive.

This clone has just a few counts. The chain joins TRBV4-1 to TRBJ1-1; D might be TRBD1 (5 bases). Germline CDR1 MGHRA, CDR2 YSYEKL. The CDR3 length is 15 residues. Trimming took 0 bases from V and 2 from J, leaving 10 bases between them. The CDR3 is CASSQDQGPNTEAFF. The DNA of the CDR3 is TGCGCCAGCAGCCAAGATCAGGGTCCTAACACTGAAGCTTTCTTT.

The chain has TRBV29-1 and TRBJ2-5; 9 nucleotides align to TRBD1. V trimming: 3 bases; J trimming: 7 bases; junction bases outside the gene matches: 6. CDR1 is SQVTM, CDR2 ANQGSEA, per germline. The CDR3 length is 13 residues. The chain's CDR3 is CSVERTGDGTQYF. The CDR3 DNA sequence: TGCAGCGTTGAGAGGACAGGGGACGGGACCCAGTACTTC. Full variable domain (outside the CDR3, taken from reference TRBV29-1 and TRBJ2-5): SAVISQKPSRDICQRGTSLTIQCQVDSQVTMMFWYRQQPGQSLTLIATANQGSEATYESGFVIDKFPISRPNLTFSTLTVSNMSPEDSSIYLCSVERTGDGTQYFGPGTRLLVL.

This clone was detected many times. CDR3 region: CASSGSGTSVNEQFF. The CDR3 DNA reads as TGTGCCAGCAGCGGATCCGGGACTAGCGTAAATGAGCAGTTCTTC. The rearrangement uses TRBV9 and TRBJ2-1; 10 nucleotides align to TRBD2. The V segment lost 3 bases and the J segment 7 bases; nucleotides outside the gene matches: 7. The CDR3 runs 15 residues. Per germline, CDR1 SGDLS and CDR2 YYNGEE.

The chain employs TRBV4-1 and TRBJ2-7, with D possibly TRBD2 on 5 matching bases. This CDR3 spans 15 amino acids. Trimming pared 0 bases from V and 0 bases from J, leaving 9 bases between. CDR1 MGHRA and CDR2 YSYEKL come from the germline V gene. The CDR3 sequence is CASSQERGHSYEQYF. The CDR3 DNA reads TGCGCCAGCAGCCAAGAACGAGGGCACTCCTACGAGCAGTACTTC.

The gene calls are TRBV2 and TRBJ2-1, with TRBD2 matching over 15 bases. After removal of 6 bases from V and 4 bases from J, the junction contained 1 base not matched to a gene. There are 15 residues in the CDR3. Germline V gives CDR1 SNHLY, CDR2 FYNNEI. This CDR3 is CASSGTSGRYNEQFF. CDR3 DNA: TGTGCCAGCAGCGGGACTAGCGGGAGGTACAATGAGCAGTTCTTC.

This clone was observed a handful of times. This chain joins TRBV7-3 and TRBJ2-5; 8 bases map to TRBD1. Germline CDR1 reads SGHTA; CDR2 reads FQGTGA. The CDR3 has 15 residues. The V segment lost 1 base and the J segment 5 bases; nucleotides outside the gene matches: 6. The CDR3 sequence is CASSLRARGRETQYF. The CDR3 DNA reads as TGTGCCAGCAGCTTAAGGGCCAGGGGGCGGGAGACCCAGTACTTC.

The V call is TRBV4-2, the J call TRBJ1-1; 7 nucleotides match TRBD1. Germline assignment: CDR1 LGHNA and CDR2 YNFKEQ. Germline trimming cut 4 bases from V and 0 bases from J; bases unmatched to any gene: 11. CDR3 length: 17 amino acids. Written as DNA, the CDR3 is TGTGCCAGCAGCCCGATGACAGGGCCCATGATGAACACTGAAGCTTTCTTT. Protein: CASSPMTGPMMNTEAFF.

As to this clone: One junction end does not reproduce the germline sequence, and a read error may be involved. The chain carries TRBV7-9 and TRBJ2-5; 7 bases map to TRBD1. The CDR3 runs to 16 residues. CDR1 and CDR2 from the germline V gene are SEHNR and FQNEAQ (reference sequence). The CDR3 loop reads CSSTDRGQPTQETQYF. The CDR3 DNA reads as TGTTCCAGCACCGATAGGGGGCAGCCGACTCAAGAGACCCAGTACTTC.

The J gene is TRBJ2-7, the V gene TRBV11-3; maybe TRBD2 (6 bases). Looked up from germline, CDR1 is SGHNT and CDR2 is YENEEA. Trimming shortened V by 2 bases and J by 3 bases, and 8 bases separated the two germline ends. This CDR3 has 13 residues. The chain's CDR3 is CASSLPGGYEQYF. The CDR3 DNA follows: TGTGCCAGCAGCTTACCCGGGGGCTACGAGCAGTACTTC. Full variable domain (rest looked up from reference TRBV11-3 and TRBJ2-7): EAGVVQSPRYKIIEKKQPVAFWCNPISGHNTLYWYLQNLGQGPELLIRYENEEAVDDSQLPKDRFSAERLKGVDSTLKIQPAELGDSAVYLCASSLPGGYEQYFGPGTRLTVT.

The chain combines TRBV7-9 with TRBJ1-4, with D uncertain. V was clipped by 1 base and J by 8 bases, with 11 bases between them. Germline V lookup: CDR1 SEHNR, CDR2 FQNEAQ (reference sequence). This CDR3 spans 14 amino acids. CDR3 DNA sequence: TGTGCCAGCAGCTTAGGAGGTTACTGGGAAAAACTGTTTTTT. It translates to CASSLGGYWEKLFF.

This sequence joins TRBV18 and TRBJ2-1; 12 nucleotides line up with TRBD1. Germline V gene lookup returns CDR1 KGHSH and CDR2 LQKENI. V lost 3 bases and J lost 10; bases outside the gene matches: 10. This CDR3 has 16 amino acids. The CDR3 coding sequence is TGTGCCAGCTCACCCCCGGAAAGGGACAGGGGGCCCGAGCAGTTCTTC. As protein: CASSPPERDRGPEQFF.

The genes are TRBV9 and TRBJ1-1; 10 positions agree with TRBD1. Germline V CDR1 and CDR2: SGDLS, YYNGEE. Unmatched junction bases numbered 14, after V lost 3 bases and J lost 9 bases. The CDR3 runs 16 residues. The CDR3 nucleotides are TGTGCCAGCAGCGATGATACCGGGACAGGGGCCTTTAAAGCTTTCTTT. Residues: CASSDDTGTGAFKAFF.

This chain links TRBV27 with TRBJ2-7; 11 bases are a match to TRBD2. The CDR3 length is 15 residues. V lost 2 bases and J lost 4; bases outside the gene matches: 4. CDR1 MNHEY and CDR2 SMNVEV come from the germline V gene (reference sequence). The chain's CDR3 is CASSLRASGRYEQYF. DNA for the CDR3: TGTGCCAGCAGTTTAAGGGCTAGCGGGAGGTACGAGCAGTACTTC.

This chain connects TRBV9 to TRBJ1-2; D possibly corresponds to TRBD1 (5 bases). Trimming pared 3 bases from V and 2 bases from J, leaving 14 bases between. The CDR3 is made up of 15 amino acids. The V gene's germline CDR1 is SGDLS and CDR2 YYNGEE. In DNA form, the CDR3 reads TGTGCCAGCAGCGCGGCGGGACTGGGGAACTATGGCTACACCTTC. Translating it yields CASSAAGLGNYGYTF.

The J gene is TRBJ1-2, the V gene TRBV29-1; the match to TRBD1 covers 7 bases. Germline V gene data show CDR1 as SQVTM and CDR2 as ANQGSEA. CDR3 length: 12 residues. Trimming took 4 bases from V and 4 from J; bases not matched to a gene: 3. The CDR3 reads CSVGAGGYGYTF. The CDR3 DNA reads TGCAGCGTTGGTGCAGGGGGCTATGGCTACACCTTC.

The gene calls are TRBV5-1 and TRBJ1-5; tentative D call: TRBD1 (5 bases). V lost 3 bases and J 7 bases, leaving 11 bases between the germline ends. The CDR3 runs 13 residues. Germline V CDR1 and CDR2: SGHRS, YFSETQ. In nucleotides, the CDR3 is TGCGCCAGCAGCTCCTTTGGGGGGCAGCCCCAGCATTTT. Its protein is CASSSFGGQPQHF. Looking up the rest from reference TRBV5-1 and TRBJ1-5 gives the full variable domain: KAGVTQTPRYLIKTRGQQVTLSCSPISGHRSVSWYQQTPGQGLQFLFEYFSETQRNKGNFPGRFSGRQFSNSRSEMNVSTLELGDSALYLCASSSFGGQPQHFGDGTRLSIL.

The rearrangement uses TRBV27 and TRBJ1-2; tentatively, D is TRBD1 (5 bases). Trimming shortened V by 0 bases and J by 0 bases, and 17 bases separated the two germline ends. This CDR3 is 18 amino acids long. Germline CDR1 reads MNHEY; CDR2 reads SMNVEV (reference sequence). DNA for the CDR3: TGTGCCAGCAGTTTATCGGGCAGTAGCCTGACAGCTAACTATGGCTACACCTTC. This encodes CASSLSGSSLTANYGYTF.